Listed below are T cell receptor beta chains from one sample, sequenced in a study of post-analysis software for immune sequencing data. TCRdb reprocessed the PCR reads via MiXCR and lists one record per CDR3 protein. The sample holds a few hundred thousand distinct CDR3 sequences, roughly 38% seen once. The sequenced sample consisted of blood. These TCRs come from a girl under 18 with multiple sclerosis. Both conserved end residues are part of each CDR3. D genes are given only for firm matches. Clone size, where shown, is once, few, many, or a class for clones that have expanded.

D gene	clone size	V gene	CDR3 length	J gene	CDR3 protein	CDR3 DNA
.	.	TRBV11-2	18	TRBJ2-3	CASSPGGATSRHTDTQYF	TGTGCCAGCAGCCCAGGGGGGGCGACAAGTCGACACACAGATACGCAGTATTTT
TRBD1	.	TRBV7-2	17	TRBJ2-1	CASSSNGAGTGNNEQFF	TGTGCCAGCAGCTCAAACGGAGCCGGGACAGGGAACAATGAGCAGTTCTTC
.	.	TRBV20-1	11	TRBJ2-5	CSARGQETQDF	TGCAGTGCTAGAGGACAAGAGACCCAGGACTTC
.	.	TRBV19	14	TRBJ1-5	CASHRRGNNQPQHF	TGTGCCAGTCACCGTCGCGGAAACAATCAGCCCCAGCATTTT
.	many	TRBV6-6	13	TRBJ1-2	CASSLIPNYGYTF	TGTGCCAGCAGTTTGATCCCGAACTATGGCTACACCTTC
TRBD2	few	TRBV11-2	17	TRBJ2-7	CASSFLGLAGFSYEQYF	TGTGCCAGCAGCTTCCTTGGACTAGCGGGCTTCTCCTACGAGCAGTACTTC
.	.	TRBV7-2	13	TRBJ2-7	CASSPYWTYEQYF	TGTGCCAGCAGCCCTTATTGGACCTACGAGCAGTACTTC
.	few	TRBV18	15	TRBJ2-5	CASSPPGTSQETQYF	TGTGCCAGCTCACCACCGGGGACTTCACAAGAGACCCAGTACTTC
.	few	TRBV20-1	13	TRBJ2-7	CSARPADTYEQYF	TGCAGTGCTAGACCCGCAGATACCTACGAGCAGTACTTC
TRBD1	.	TRBV12-3/TRBV12-4	15	TRBJ1-2	CAINNVTGANYGYTF	TGTGCCATCAATAACGTCACAGGGGCTAACTATGGCTACACCTTC
.	.	TRBV27	16	TRBJ2-5	CASSLGGGGLHGTQYF	TGTGCCAGCAGTTTAGGGGGGGGGGGCTTGCATGGGACCCAGTACTTC
.	.	TRBV12-3/TRBV12-4	15	TRBJ2-1	CASCLQGASYNEQFF	TGTGCCAGCTGCCTCCAGGGCGCGTCCTACAATGAGCAGTTCTTC
.	.	TRBV7-3	13	TRBJ1-5	CASSFLLDQPQHF	TGTGCCAGCAGCTTTCTACTTGACCAGCCCCAGCATTTT
.	few	TRBV9	15	TRBJ1-4	CASSALGATNEKLFF	TGTGCCAGCAGCGCCCTCGGGGCAACTAATGAAAAACTGTTTTTT
.	.	TRBV29-1	14	TRBJ1-2	CSVRESGADYGYTF	TGCAGCGTTCGGGAGTCGGGGGCAGACTATGGCTACACCTTC
TRBD2	.	TRBV20-1	14	TRBJ2-7	CSARGTSKSYEQYF	TGCAGTGCTAGGGGGACTAGTAAATCCTACGAGCAGTACTTC
.	.	TRBV7-2	12	TRBJ2-7	CASSGRPYEQYF	TGTGCCAGCAGTGGCAGACCTTACGAGCAGTACTTC